This TCR beta chain comes out of a study of OX40 agonist ivuxolimab in advanced cancers. The overall study: Ivuxolimab was administered intravenously to patients at 0.01 to 10 mg/kg every 2 weeks. People who had prior anti-PD-1, anti-PD-L1 or anti-CTLA-4 therapy could take part, and around 40% had some. Three patients got partial responses; one had hepatocellular carcinoma and two had cutaneous melanoma.

A note on this clone: The antigen remains undetermined.

Whole-study results and caveats: CD4+ and CD8+ blood T cells expanded clonally by week 6 at 0.1 to 3.0 mg/kg.

The protocol was immunoSEQ multiplex PCR, while the TCRdb copy is restricted to in-frame clones and leaves out a portion. Of 35,000 to 40,000 clones in the sample, roughly 80% are singletons; the top ten hold under 15%. This sample comprised CD4+ or CD8+ T cells sorted from blood, obtained in a trial of the OX40 agonist ivuxolimab. The sequence was obtained from an adult with an advanced solid tumor such as melanoma, head and neck, liver or kidney cancer.

The CDR3 protein is CASSSGPGRDTDTQYF. CDR3 nucleotides: TGTGCCAGCAGCTCGGGACCAGGCCGAGACACAGATACGCAGTATTTT. The rearrangement uses TRBV5-4 and TRBJ2-3, with D perhaps being TRBD1 or TRBD2 (5 bases each). The germline CDR1 and CDR2 sequences are SGHNT and YYREEE (reference sequence). The CDR3 is made up of 16 amino acids. Trimming shortened V by 3 bases and J by 2 bases, and 16 bases separated the two germline ends.